This T cell receptor beta chain was recorded in a study of T cell repertoires in cytomegalovirus infection (dated by TCRdb to about 2019). Context from the whole study: The HLA type of each donor mattered for the analysis, because public TCR beta signatures pointed to carriage of CMV infection along with the matching HLA type. Summary of the overall study and its limitations: In the ex vivo response, HLA-C-restricted CMV-specific TCR beta clonotypes were dominant, and in two of eight donors the single most frequent clonotype came from this HLA-C-restricted group. In both this cohort and an independent roughly 400-donor cohort, the cumulative frequency of public TCR beta family members distinguished carriers of CMV infection plus the relevant HLA type.

In the case of this clonotype: It has no known antigen specificity. No much larger clonotype is one base removed from it; base qualities were not supplied.

The listed sequencing device is Illumina HiSeq 1500. The public reads were reprocessed in TCRdb via fastp at Q25 and MiXCR, keeping in-frame beta chains. Each CDR3 protein gets just one entry, which takes the most common genes and DNA from the rows behind it. Here the sample has around 190,000 distinct CDR3 sequences; approximately 15% occur a single time. In total, the top ten clones hold 25% to 30% of the sample. CDR1 MNHNY and CDR2 SVGAGI are derived from the germline V gene (reference sequence). Inclusive of the bounding cysteine and phenylalanine, the CDR3 is 16 residues long. The read is trimmed to its CDR3 DNA, 48 bases read in frame from base 1. V sheds 5 bases and J sheds 3 bases, leaving 20 bases between their ends.

The source of this sequence is a human donor in good health (CMV status not recorded). Some clones in this sample may be carry-over from other donors' samples. The specimen sequenced was PBMCs. Recombination connected TRBV6-6 to TRBJ2-7; the D gene lacks a confident call. The nucleotides are TGTGCCAGCAGTACACCGGGCTCCCTATCAGACTACGAGCAGTACTTC. Translated, this is CASSTPGSLSDYEQYF.